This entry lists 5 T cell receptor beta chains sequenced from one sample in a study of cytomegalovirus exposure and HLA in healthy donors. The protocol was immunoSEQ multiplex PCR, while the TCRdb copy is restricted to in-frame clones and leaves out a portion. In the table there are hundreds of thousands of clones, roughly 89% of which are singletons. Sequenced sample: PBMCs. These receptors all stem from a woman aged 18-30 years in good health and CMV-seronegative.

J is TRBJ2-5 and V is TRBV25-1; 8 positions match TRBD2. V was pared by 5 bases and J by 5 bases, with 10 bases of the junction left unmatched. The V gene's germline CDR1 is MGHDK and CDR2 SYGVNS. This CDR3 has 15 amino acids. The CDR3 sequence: CASSLGGTRGETQYF. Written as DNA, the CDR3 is TGTGCCAGCAGTCTCGGGGGGACTAGGGGCGAGACCCAGTACTTC.

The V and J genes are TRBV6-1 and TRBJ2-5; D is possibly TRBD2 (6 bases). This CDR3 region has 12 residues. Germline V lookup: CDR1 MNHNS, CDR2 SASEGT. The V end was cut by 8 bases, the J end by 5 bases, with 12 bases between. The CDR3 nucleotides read TGTGCCAGCTTACTAGCTGGGGAGACCCAGTACTTC. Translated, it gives CASLLAGETQYF.

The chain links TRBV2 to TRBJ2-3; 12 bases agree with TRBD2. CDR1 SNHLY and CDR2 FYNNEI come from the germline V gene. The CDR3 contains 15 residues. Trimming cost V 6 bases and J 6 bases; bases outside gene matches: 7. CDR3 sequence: CASRMTSGGADTQYF. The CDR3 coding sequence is TGTGCCAGCAGGATGACTAGCGGGGGCGCGGATACGCAGTATTTT.

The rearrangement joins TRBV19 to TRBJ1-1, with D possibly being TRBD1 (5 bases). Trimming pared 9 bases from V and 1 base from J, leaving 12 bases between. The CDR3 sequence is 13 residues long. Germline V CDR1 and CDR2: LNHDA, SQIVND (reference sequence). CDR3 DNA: TGTGCCAGCGGGGGAGGGCGGAACACTGAAGCTTTCTTT. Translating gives CASGGGRNTEAFF.

The DNA of the CDR3 is TGTGCCAGTAGTGTTATGACAGGGGCACAGCCCCAGCATTTT. It yields the protein CASSVMTGAQPQHF. The gene calls are TRBV19 and TRBJ1-5; 8 bases map to TRBD1. CDR1 and CDR2 (germline): LNHDA, SQIVND (reference sequence). V lost 5 bases, J lost 7 bases, and 7 bases stayed unmatched. This CDR3 is 14 amino acids long.